The entry below describes one TCR beta chain. No antigen is known for it. Sequenced by immunoSEQ multiplex PCR; TCRdb stores in-frame clones only, minus some. The sample has about 120,000 clones, approximately 90% seen once. With 4 bases clipped from V and 0 bases from J, the junction kept 5 bases outside the gene matches. CDR1 SNHLY and CDR2 FYNNEI come from the germline V gene. This CDR3 region has 16 residues. These data belong to a study of T cell responses to AZD1222 COVID-19 vaccine. Study conclusions and caveats: Clonal diversity was possibly underestimated; the donors were predominantly white British and more often female. Nearly half of spike-specific TCRs reportedly go after variant regions that carry no mutations. Dominant CD4 TCR responses targeted spike regions 160-218 and 743-854.

Source: peripheral blood, taken on day 0 of AZD1222 vaccination. This chain connects TRBV2 to TRBJ1-5; TRBD1 agrees at 8 bases. The TCR comes from an adult in good health. CDR3 protein: CASSVQGAFSNQPQHF. CDR3 DNA: TGTGCCAGCAGTGTGCAGGGGGCTTTTAGCAATCAGCCCCAGCATTTT.